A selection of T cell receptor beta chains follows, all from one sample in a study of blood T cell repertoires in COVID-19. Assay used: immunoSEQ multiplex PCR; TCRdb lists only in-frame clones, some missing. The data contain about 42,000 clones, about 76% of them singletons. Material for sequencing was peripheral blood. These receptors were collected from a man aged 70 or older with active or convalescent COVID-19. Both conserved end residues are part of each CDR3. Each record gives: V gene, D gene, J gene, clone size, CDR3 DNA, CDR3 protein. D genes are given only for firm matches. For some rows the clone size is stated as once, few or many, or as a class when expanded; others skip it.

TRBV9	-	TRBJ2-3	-	TGTGCCAGCAGCGAGGGTTTAGGGGCTAGCACAGATACGCAGTATTTT	CASSEGLGASTDTQYF
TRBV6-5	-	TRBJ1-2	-	TGTGCCAGCACTCCGGGACAACCCTATGGCTACACCTTC	CASTPGQPYGYTF
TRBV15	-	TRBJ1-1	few	TGTGCCACCAGCAGCAGACATCTTTCACAGGGAAACACTGAAGCTTTCTTT	CATSSRHLSQGNTEAFF
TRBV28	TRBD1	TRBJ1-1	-	TGTGCCAGCAGGGGACAGGGAGGCCTTCCTGAAGCTTTCTTT	CASRGQGGLPEAFF
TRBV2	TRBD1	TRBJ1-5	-	TGTGCCAGCAGGGAGACAGGGGTAAATCAGCCCCAGCATTTT	CASRETGVNQPQHF
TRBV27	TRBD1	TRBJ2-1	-	TGTGCCAGCAGCCCCGACAGGGTTCCTACCAATGAGCAGTTCTTC	CASSPDRVPTNEQFF
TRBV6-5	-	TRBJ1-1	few	TGTGCCAGCAACGGGGGTGGCACTGAAGCTTTCTTT	CASNGGGTEAFF
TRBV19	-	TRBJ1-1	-	TGTGCCAGTAGTAAAGCTGCAGGGACTGAAGCTTTCTTT	CASSKAAGTEAFF
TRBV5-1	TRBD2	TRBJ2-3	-	TGCGCCAGCAGCTTTTTTGAGCGGGGGGCCCTACCTAGCACAGATACGCAGTATTTT	CASSFFERGALPSTDTQYF
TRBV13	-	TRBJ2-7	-	TGTGCCAGCAGCTCCAGTACCGAGCAGTACTTC	CASSSSTEQYF
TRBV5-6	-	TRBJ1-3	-	TGTGCCAGCAGCTTGTTACAGGTTAACACCATATATTTT	CASSLLQVNTIYF
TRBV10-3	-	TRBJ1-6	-	TGTGCCATCAGTGAGTCCCCAGGGGTGAATTCACCCCTCCACTTT	CAISESPGVNSPLHF
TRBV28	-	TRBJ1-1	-	TGTGCCAGCAGTTTACCAGGCGCATCAGAAGCTTTCTTT	CASSLPGASEAFF
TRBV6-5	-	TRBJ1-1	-	TGTGCCAGCAGTTACTCTATACAAATGAACACTGAAGCTTTCTTT	CASSYSIQMNTEAFF
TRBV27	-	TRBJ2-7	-	TGTGCCAGCAGTTTGAAACGGGATTACGAGCAGTACTTC	CASSLKRDYEQYF
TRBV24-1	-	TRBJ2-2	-	TGTGCCACCAGTGATTTCCGGTCGAACACCGGGGAGCTGTTTTTT	CATSDFRSNTGELFF
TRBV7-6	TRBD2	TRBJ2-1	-	TGTGCCAGCAGCGCCCAAATCACTAGCGGGGGGGCCAATGAGCAGTTCTTC	CASSAQITSGGANEQFF
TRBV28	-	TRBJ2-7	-	TGTGCCAGCAGTTGGTCAGGGTCTGTCTACGAGCAGTACTTC	CASSWSGSVYEQYF
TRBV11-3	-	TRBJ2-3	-	TGTGCCAGCAGCTTGGACACAAAAACTGATACGCAGTATTTT	CASSLDTKTDTQYF
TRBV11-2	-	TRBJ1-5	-	TGTGCCAGCAGCTTATACCAGGGGCCCCAGCATTTT	CASSLYQGPQHF
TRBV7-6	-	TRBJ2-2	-	TGTGCCAGCACCGACAGGGAGGCCGGGGAGCTGTTTTTT	CASTDREAGELFF
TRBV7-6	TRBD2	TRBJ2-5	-	TGTGCCAGCAGCTTCTACCCAGCGGGGGACCAAGAGACCCAGTACTTC	CASSFYPAGDQETQYF
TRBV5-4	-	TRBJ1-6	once	TGTGCCAGCAGAGAACAGTCGGATAATTCACCCCTCCACTTT	CASREQSDNSPLHF
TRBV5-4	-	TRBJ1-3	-	TGTGCCAGCAGCTCCCAGGGTTCAGGAAACACCATATATTTT	CASSSQGSGNTIYF
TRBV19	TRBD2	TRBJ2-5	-	TGTGCCAGTAGCCGTAGCGGGGGTGAGACCCAGTACTTC	CASSRSGGETQYF
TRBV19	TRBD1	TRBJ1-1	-	TGTGCCAGTAGTACGGGACAGGGGGACACTGAAGCTTTCTTT	CASSTGQGDTEAFF
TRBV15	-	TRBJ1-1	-	TGTGCCACCAGAACAGATCAATCGAACACTGAAGCTTTCTTT	CATRTDQSNTEAFF
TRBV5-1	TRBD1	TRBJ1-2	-	TGCGCCAGCAGCTTGGACCCCGCCAGGGGGCCGGGCTACACCTTC	CASSLDPARGPGYTF
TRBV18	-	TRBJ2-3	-	TGTGCCAGCTCCCTCGGGGGACAGTTCACAGATACGCAGTATTTT	CASSLGGQFTDTQYF
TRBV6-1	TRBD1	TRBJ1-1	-	TGTGCCAGCAGTGAATCACAGGGGTGGGACACTGAAGCTTTCTTT	CASSESQGWDTEAFF
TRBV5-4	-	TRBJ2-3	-	TGTGCCAGCAGCTTGCCTCTCACAGATACGCAGTATTTT	CASSLPLTDTQYF
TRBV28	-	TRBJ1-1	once	TGTGCCAGTGATTCAGGGGTTAAACCTGAAGCTTTCTTT	CASDSGVKPEAFF
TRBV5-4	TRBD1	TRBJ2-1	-	TGTGCCAGCAGCGGAAACAACCGGGACAGGGCCTCCTACAATGAGCAGTTCTTC	CASSGNNRDRASYNEQFF
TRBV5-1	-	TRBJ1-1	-	TGCGCCAGCAGCTTAGGATCCCTAGGGGTAAACACTGAAGCTTTCTTT	CASSLGSLGVNTEAFF
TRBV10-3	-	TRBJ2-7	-	TGTGCCATCAGGATCGGGGAGGTAGCCTACGAGCAGTACTTC	CAIRIGEVAYEQYF
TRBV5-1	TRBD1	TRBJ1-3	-	TGCGCCAGCAGCTTGGACAATGACAGGGCCTCTGGAAACACCATATATTTT	CASSLDNDRASGNTIYF
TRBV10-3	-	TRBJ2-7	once	TGTGCCATCAGTGCCCCCCTCCAGGGTTCCTACGAGCAGTACTTC	CAISAPLQGSYEQYF
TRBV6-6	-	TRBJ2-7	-	TGTGCCAGCAGTGACAGGGACTCGCACTACGAGCAGTACTTC	CASSDRDSHYEQYF
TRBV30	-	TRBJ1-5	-	TGTGCCTGGAGCGGGTTTGGCGGCAGGGTGACGCCCCAGCATTTT	CAWSGFGGRVTPQHF
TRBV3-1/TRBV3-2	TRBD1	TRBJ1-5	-	TGTGCCAGCAGCCTGGGACAGGGGAGCAATCAGCCCCAGCATTTT	CASSLGQGSNQPQHF
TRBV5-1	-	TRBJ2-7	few	TGCGCCAGCAGCTTGGGCGGGTACGAGCAGTACTTC	CASSLGGYEQYF
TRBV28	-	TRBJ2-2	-	TGTGCCAGCAGTGGAGGGGACTTCTACACCGGGGAGCTGTTTTTT	CASSGGDFYTGELFF
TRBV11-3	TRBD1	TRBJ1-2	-	TGTGCCAGCAGCCTCGGGACAGCTTATGGCTACACCTTC	CASSLGTAYGYTF
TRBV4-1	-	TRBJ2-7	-	TGCGCCAGCAGCCAAGATTGGGGTGGGGTCAGGGTGGAGGAGCAGTACTTC	CASSQDWGGVRVEEQYF
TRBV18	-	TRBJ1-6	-	TGTGCCAGCTCGACAACAGAGTATAATTCACCCCTCCACTTT	CASSTTEYNSPLHF
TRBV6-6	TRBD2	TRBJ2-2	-	TGTGCCAGCAGTCGAGGACTAGCGGGGAGTGCCGGGGAGCTGTTTTTT	CASSRGLAGSAGELFF
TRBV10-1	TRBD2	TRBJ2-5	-	TGCGCCAGCAGTGAGTCTACTAGCGGGGGCCAAGAGACCCAGTACTTC	CASSESTSGGQETQYF
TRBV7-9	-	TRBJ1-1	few	TGTGCCAGTATGACAGTGAACACTGAAGCTTTCTTT	CASMTVNTEAFF
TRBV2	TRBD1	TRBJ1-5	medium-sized	TGTGCCAGCAGCGAACAGGGGGCAGGGCAGCCCCAGCATTTT	CASSEQGAGQPQHF
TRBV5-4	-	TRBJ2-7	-	TGTGCCAGCAGCTTGGAGGCAGGGCTGCGCGAGCAGTACTTC	CASSLEAGLREQYF